This T cell receptor beta chain was identified in a study of blood T cell repertoires in COVID-19. Overall study: Italy, Spain and the United States were the sources of the convalescent and acute COVID-19 samples.

The assay was immunoSEQ multiplex PCR, and TCRdb's table has in-frame clones only and misses some. The sample yields almost 200,000 clones, roughly 77% seen once. The V and J ends lost 6 bases and 4 bases, in that order; junction bases with no gene match: 15. Germline V gene lookup returns CDR1 KGHSH and CDR2 LQKENI. The CDR3 length is 17 residues. The rearrangement links TRBV18 to TRBJ2-3, with TRBD2 identical over 8 bases. Sequences were obtained from peripheral blood. This clonotype was sampled from a woman aged 40-49 years with COVID-19, enrolled during active disease. This CDR3 is CASSSRTSGEGADTQYF. The CDR3 DNA sequence: TGTGCCAGCTCGTCGAGAACTAGCGGTGAGGGGGCAGATACGCAGTATTTT.